These 7 T cell receptor beta chains share one sample of origin, sequenced in a study of metastatic and nonmetastatic thyroid tumors. Every patient was untreated before thyroid surgery. TCRdb called clones again from the PCR reads with MiXCR. Of about 26,000 clones in the sample, roughly 24% were seen once. Sequenced: blood. All receptors derive from a female donor with papillary thyroid cancer or a benign thyroid nodule (not recorded which). Some clones in this sample may be carry-over from other donors' samples.

This clone was seen once. The V gene is TRBV20-1, the J gene TRBJ2-2; D is possibly TRBD2 (6 bases). This CDR3 comprises 15 residues. Germline V CDR1 and CDR2: DFQATT, SNEGSKA (reference sequence). V was clipped by 5 bases and J by 3 bases, with 16 bases between them. The CDR3 region is CSAGTSCMYTGELFF. The DNA for the CDR3 is TGCAGTGCTGGAACTAGCTGTATGTACACCGGGGAGCTGTTTTTT.

The chain has TRBV28 and TRBJ2-3; perhaps TRBD2 as D (6 bases). The CDR3 loop spans 16 amino acids. Trimming took 3 bases from V and 0 from J, leaving 13 bases between them. Germline CDR1 and CDR2: MDHEN and SYDVKM. DNA for the CDR3: TGTGCCAGCAGTTTTCGCGGGGCTTCAAGCACAGATACGCAGTATTTT. As protein: CASSFRGASSTDTQYF.

This clone was seen at least ten times. This chain connects TRBV20-1 to TRBJ2-5; D tentatively fits TRBD1 or TRBD2 (6 bases each). Germline lookup yields CDR1 DFQATT and CDR2 SNEGSKA (reference sequence). This CDR3 spans 14 amino acids. With 2 bases removed from V and 0 bases from J, the gap between germline ends came to 10 bases. The CDR3 reads CSARRGGYQETQYF. The CDR3 coding sequence is TGCAGTGCTAGACGAGGGGGGTACCAAGAGACCCAGTACTTC.

CDR3 in amino acids: CASSRTGTSDYGYTF. Written as DNA, the CDR3 is TGCGCCAGCAGCCGGACAGGCACGTCGGACTATGGCTACACCTTC. The chain recombines TRBV5-1 with TRBJ1-2; TRBD1 aligns across 7 bases. The ends lost 4 bases at V and 3 bases at J; junction bases unmatched: 9. CDR1 SGHRS and CDR2 YFSETQ come from the germline V gene. The CDR3 length is 15 residues.

In this sample, this clone is medium-sized (0.01 to 0.1%). This rearrangement joins TRBV6-2 or TRBV6-3 to TRBJ2-2; maybe TRBD1 (5 bases). The V and J ends lost 7 bases and 6 bases respectively, with 15 bases between them. Germline V gives CDR1 MNHEY, CDR2 SVGEGT. The CDR3 spans 14 residues. The CDR3 is CASNLLKGAGELFF. The CDR3 DNA reads TGTGCCAGCAATCTACTTAAAGGGGCCGGGGAGCTGTTTTTT.

Comment on this clone: One end of the junction is discordant with germline, which a read error may explain. V and J are TRBV5-1 and TRBJ2-5; D gene unclear. Germline V gives CDR1 SGHRS, CDR2 YFSETQ. The CDR3 is 15 amino acids. In nucleotides, the CDR3 is TGCGCCAGCAGCTCCTACGGGTTGTTCCAAGAGACCCAGTGCTTC. Its protein product is CASSSYGLFQETQCF. The variable domain in full, with the rest retrieved from reference TRBV5-1 and TRBJ2-5, is KAGVTQTPRYLIKTRGQQVTLSCSPISGHRSVSWYQQTPGQGLQFLFEYFSETQRNKGNFPGRFSGRQFSNSRSEMNVSTLELGDSALYLCASSSYGLFQETQCFGPGTRLLVL.

The V call is TRBV20-1, the J call TRBJ2-7; D gene uncertain. Germline-derived CDR1 and CDR2 are DFQATT and SNEGSKA (reference sequence). Between the trimmed V and J ends, which lost 1 base and 3 bases, there was a span of 13 bases. CDR3 length equals 14 residues. CDR3 in DNA: TGCAGTGCTAGAGCGTTGGGTGCCTACTACGAGCAGTACTTC. This encodes CSARALGAYYEQYF.